This T cell receptor beta chain was captured by sequencing in a study of technical replicates of blood from a few donors. Data came from immunoSEQ multiplex PCR; TCRdb stores just in-frame clones and leaves some out. Here the sample spans about 49,000 clones, 92% being singletons. V was pared by 5 bases and J by 3 bases, with 5 bases of the junction left unmatched. CDR1 and CDR2 from the germline V gene are KGHSH and LQKENI. CDR3 length equals 14 residues. Specimen: PBMCs. The chain employs TRBV18 and TRBJ1-2; 8 bases map to TRBD1. This TCR came from a human donor in good health. Some clones in this sample may be carry-over from other donors' samples. The CDR3 loop reads CASSSQQGDYGYTF. The CDR3, as DNA: TGTGCCAGCTCATCACAACAGGGGGACTATGGCTACACCTTC.